The entry that follows covers one T cell receptor (beta chain) sequence. What this receptor recognizes is not known. There are no base qualities to consult, and no much larger clone falls within one base. Other DNA sequences in the same sample also yield this CDR3. Taken from cysteine to phenylalanine, the CDR3 has 16 residues. Of all the DNA, just the CDR3 is kept, 48 bases in frame from base 1. V was cut back by 4 bases and J by 7 bases, leaving a gap of 17 bases between them. In the germline V gene (reference sequence), CDR1 corresponds to MNHEY and CDR2 to SMNVEV. The sample originates from a study of graft-versus-host responses after intestinal transplantation listed by TCRdb under 2021. In the study overall: The transplants that recipients received were multivisceral, liver-intestinal, or isolated intestinal. To identify alloreactive clones, pre-transplant mixed lymphocyte reaction products were sequenced and then compared with unstimulated pre-transplant donor and recipient T cells. Rather than going through the commercial service, samples from three later patients were sequenced in-house on an Illumina MiSeq and processed with MiXCR. Bulk TCR-beta CDR3 sequencing was used to track graft-versus-host and host-versus-graft alloreactive T cell clones in the graft, circulation and bone marrow after intestinal transplantation. The cohort enrolled some 24 intestinal transplant recipients, one of whom was a retransplant, and a few patients without pretransplant specimens were excluded. Donor T cell macrochimerism was defined as a peak of at least 4% donor T cells among recipient peripheral blood mononuclear cells. Anti-thymocyte globulin induction was given to all recipients, followed by maintenance tacrolimus and steroids for around three years. Findings and caveats that apply to the study as a whole: In the allografts of patients with donor T cell macrochimerism, GvH to HvG T cell clonal ratios were high. GvH clones were detected in recipient bone marrow, and some of these GvH clones were observed earlier in ileal mucosa or blood, consistent with an intestinal mucosal origin. Early after transplant, declines in HvG clones were associated with peak levels of circulating GvH clones. The conclusions were limited by the relatively low number and heterogeneity of the intestinal transplant patients.

Library preparation used the immunoSEQ multiplex PCR assay. For most patients, genomic DNA was isolated using the Qiagen DNeasy Blood and Tissue Kit and was shipped frozen to Adaptive Biotechnologies for TCR sequencing. For most patients, high-throughput TCR-beta CDR3 sequencing of genomic DNA was performed by Adaptive Biotechnologies. The study's processing was this. Adaptive's ImmunoSEQ software supplied the TCR sequencing data for 18 patients, while MiXCR and VDJtools were used to process a few other patients. CD4 versus CD8 sorting errors were corrected by removing sequences found in both subsets at a frequency ratio below 5:1. CDR3 nucleotide sequences shared by donor and recipient were removed because the origin of these sequences could not be assigned. Alloreactive clones required at least 2-fold expansion over unstimulated cells and minimum CFSE-low frequency of 0.002% (template counts) or 0.001% (read counts). Mappable clones were those detected in sequenced pre-transplant spleen, lymph node, or MLR CFSE-low populations of the donor or recipient. Cumulative frequency of alloreactive clones was calculated as a percentage of all sequences weighted by copy number. The clones in this table, taken by TCRdb from immuneACCESS, are in-frame only. Not every clone is retained; where verified, under half of the shortfall comes from an unresolved V gene, and the cause of the rest is unknown. V, J and clone size are taken as reported in that table, and D and trimming were inferred from the DNA itself. The sample table records 45,000 to 65,000 clones; about 94% of these occur just once. Roughly 0.4% of the sample comes from the top ten.

Explained via the paper, the time point label denotes: cells obtained before transplantation from donor or recipient. CD3+CD4+ and CD3+CD8+ populations were FACS-sorted from unstimulated pre-transplant donor and recipient cells taken from spleen or lymph nodes. Sequenced here: unstimulated CD4+ T cells sorted from spleen or lymph node cells, sampled before transplant. The TCR originated in a human donor who was the organ donor for an intestinal transplant. The receptor chain draws on TRBV27 and TRBJ1-6; TRBD1 is possibly the D segment (6 matching bases). At the DNA level, the sequence is TGTGCCAGCAGTTCCCCGGGACACCTTGGCAATTCACCCCTCCACTTT. The translation is CASSSPGHLGNSPLHF.